These T cell receptor beta chains were read from a single sample in a study of PD-L1 blockade in urothelial cancer. Clones were sequenced by immunoSEQ multiplex PCR, and TCRdb holds only the in-frame ones, with some missing. This sample carries more than 70,000 clones, roughly nine tenths of them seen once, and the ten largest clones take 3% to 4%. The input for sequencing was PBMCs, taken around atezolizumab (anti-PD-L1) treatment. These receptors originate from a man aged 55 to 70 with urothelial cancer. The CDR3 runs from the conserved cysteine through the conserved F or W. The D gene is left open where the match is weak. Expanded clones get a size class; other rows say once, few or many, or leave the size out.

J gene: TRBJ1-1
V gene: TRBV4-2
clone size: -
D gene: -
CDR3 DNA: TGTGCCAGCAGCCAAGAGGGCAGCAGAACTGAAGCTTTCTTT
CDR3 protein: CASSQEGSRTEAFF

J gene: TRBJ1-6
V gene: TRBV5-1
clone size: -
D gene: -
CDR3 DNA: TGCGCCAGCAGCTTGGAGGGGATGATGGATTCACCCCTCCACTTT
CDR3 protein: CASSLEGMMDSPLHF

J gene: TRBJ2-3
V gene: TRBV10-3
clone size: -
D gene: -
CDR3 DNA: TGTGCCATCAGTGTGGCGAGTCCCGGGACAGATACGCAGTATTTT
CDR3 protein: CAISVASPGTDTQYF

J gene: TRBJ1-4
V gene: TRBV4-2
clone size: -
D gene: -
CDR3 DNA: TGTGCCAGCAGCCAAGAAGACAGACGAGAAAAACTGTTTTTT
CDR3 protein: CASSQEDRREKLFF

J gene: TRBJ2-7
V gene: TRBV7-2
clone size: -
D gene: -
CDR3 DNA: TGTGCCAGCAGCCGATCCGGGACTCGCTACGAGCAGTACTTC
CDR3 protein: CASSRSGTRYEQYF

J gene: TRBJ1-3
V gene: TRBV9
clone size: -
D gene: -
CDR3 DNA: TGTGCCAGCAGCGTAGGACAGTCGTACTCTGGAAACACCATATATTTT
CDR3 protein: CASSVGQSYSGNTIYF

J gene: TRBJ2-7
V gene: TRBV6-1
clone size: once
D gene: -
CDR3 DNA: TGTGCCAGCAGTGACAGCAGGAACGAGCAGTACTTC
CDR3 protein: CASSDSRNEQYF

J gene: TRBJ2-5
V gene: TRBV19
clone size: -
D gene: -
CDR3 DNA: TGTGCCAGTAGTATCTGGGCAGGGGATGTTTTTGGGACCCAGTACTTC
CDR3 protein: CASSIWAGDVFGTQYF

J gene: TRBJ1-2
V gene: TRBV5-1
clone size: -
D gene: -
CDR3 DNA: TGCGCCAGCAGCTTGAGTCAGGGGAGGGATGGCTACACCTTC
CDR3 protein: CASSLSQGRDGYTF

J gene: TRBJ2-7
V gene: TRBV9
clone size: -
D gene: TRBD2
CDR3 DNA: TGTGCCAGCAGCGTAGATAGCGGGGGTACCTACGAGCAGTACTTC
CDR3 protein: CASSVDSGGTYEQYF

J gene: TRBJ2-1
V gene: TRBV6-5
clone size: -
D gene: -
CDR3 DNA: TGTGCCAGCAGTTACGTCATAACGGGTGAGCAGTTCTTC
CDR3 protein: CASSYVITGEQFF

J gene: TRBJ2-7
V gene: TRBV5-6
clone size: -
D gene: TRBD2
CDR3 DNA: TGTGCCAGCAGCTTGGGTCTAGCGGGATCCGAGCAGTACTTC
CDR3 protein: CASSLGLAGSEQYF

J gene: TRBJ2-2
V gene: TRBV7-9
clone size: -
D gene: TRBD2
CDR3 DNA: TGTGCCAGCAGTACGACTAGCGGGAGGTCCGGGGAGCTGTTTTTT
CDR3 protein: CASSTTSGRSGELFF

J gene: TRBJ2-7
V gene: TRBV4-1
clone size: few
D gene: -
CDR3 DNA: TGCGCCAGCAGCCCAATCCGAGGGTACGAGCAGTACTTC
CDR3 protein: CASSPIRGYEQYF